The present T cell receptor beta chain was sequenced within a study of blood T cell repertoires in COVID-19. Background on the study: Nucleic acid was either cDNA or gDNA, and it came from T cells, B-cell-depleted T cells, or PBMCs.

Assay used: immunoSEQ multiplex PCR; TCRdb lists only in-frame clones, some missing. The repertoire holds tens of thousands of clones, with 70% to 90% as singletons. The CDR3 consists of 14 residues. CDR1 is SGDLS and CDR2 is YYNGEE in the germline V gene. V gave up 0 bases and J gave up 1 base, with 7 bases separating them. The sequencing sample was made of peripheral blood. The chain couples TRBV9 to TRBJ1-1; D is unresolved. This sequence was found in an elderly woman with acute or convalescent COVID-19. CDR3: CASSVARKNTEAFF. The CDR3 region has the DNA TGTGCCAGCAGCGTAGCCAGAAAGAACACTGAAGCTTTCTTT.